What follows is one T cell receptor (beta chain) and its context. CDR3 length: 16 amino acids. CDR1 is MNHEY, CDR2 SVGAGI, per germline. With V trimmed by 2 bases and J by 10 bases, 8 bases remained unmatched. This entry comes from a study of human T cells and chemical hapten exposure. The time point: patch test 3, about 24 weeks after DPC sensitization. The treatment here: therapeutic diphenylcyclopropenone sensitization with weekly scalp DPC. Total RNA was isolated from whole blood that had not been fractionated. Blood was collected ahead of every patch test applied. Via MiXCR, TCRdb re-called the RACE reads, giving one row per CDR3 protein. The sample lists 30,000 to 40,000 distinct CDR3 sequences, 10% to 15% seen once, with about 2.3% in the top ten.

The receptor's source is a woman aged 40 to 49 with alopecia areata. Some clones in this sample may be carry-over from other donors' samples. Sequencing used whole blood, obtained in connection with sensitization to the hapten diphenylcyclopropenone (DPC). The chain is built from TRBV6-5 and TRBJ1-4; 12 nucleotides align to TRBD1. The DNA of the CDR3 is TGTGCCAGCAGTTACGGGCCGGGACAGGGGGCAGGAAAACTGTTTTTT. It specifies CASSYGPGQGAGKLFF.